This note documents a single T cell receptor beta chain sequence. No antigen is known for it. TCRdb's copy holds only in-frame clones and misses some; the assay was immunoSEQ multiplex PCR. The profile covers about 70,000 clones, with just under 80% appearing a single time and about 5.4% taken by the ten largest. Autoimmune disease history or systemic immunosuppression was exclusionary. V lost 3 bases, J lost 6 bases, and 13 bases lay in between. The CDR3 runs 13 residues. Germline CDR1 and CDR2: GTSNPN and SVGIG (reference sequence). These data belong to a study of OX40 agonist ivuxolimab in advanced cancers. Study-wide background: Ivuxolimab was administered intravenously to patients at 0.01 to 10 mg/kg every 2 weeks. Of the patients, three showed partial responses, one with hepatocellular carcinoma and two with cutaneous melanoma.

Study conclusions and caveats: Compared with others, partial responders at 0.1-3.0 mg/kg displayed clonal expansion among the lowest.

The TCR comes from an adult with an advanced solid tumor such as melanoma, head and neck, liver or kidney cancer. The specimen was CD4+ or CD8+ T cells sorted from blood, collected in a trial of the OX40 agonist ivuxolimab. The chain recombines TRBV30 with TRBJ2-3; D is perhaps TRBD1 or TRBD2 (6 bases each). Here the CDR3 reads CAWSDRGVDTQYF. CDR3 bases: TGTGCCTGGAGCGATAGGGGGGTGGATACGCAGTATTTT.